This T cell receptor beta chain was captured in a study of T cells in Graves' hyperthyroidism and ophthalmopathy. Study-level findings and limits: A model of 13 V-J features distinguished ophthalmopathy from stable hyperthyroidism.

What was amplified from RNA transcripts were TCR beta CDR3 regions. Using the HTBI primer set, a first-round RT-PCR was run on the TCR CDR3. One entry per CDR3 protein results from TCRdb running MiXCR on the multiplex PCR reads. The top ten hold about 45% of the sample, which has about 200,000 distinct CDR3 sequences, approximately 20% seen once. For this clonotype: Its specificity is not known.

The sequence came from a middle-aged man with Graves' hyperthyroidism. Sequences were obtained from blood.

The CDR3 loop reads CASSEKSRFLNTQYF. The CDR3 DNA reads TGTGCCAGCAGTGAAAAGAGCAGGTTTTTGAATACGCAGTATTTT. The chain is built from TRBV6-1 and TRBJ2-3; D unresolved. Trimming took 2 bases from V and 7 from J, leaving 16 bases between them. CDR3 length: 15 residues. CDR1 is MNHNS and CDR2 is SASEGT in the germline V gene.